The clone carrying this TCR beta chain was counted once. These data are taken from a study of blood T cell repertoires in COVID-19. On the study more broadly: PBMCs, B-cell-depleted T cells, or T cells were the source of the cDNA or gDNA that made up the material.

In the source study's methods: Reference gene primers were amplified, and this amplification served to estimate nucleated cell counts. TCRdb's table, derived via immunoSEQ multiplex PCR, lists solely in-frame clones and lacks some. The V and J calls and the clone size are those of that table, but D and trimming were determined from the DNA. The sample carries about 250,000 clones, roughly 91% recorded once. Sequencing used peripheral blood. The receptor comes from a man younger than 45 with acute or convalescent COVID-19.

CDR3 in amino acids: CASSKRQTGSNQPQHF. The CDR3 nucleotides are TGTGCCAGCAGCAAACGACAGACAGGGAGCAATCAGCCCCAGCATTTT. The V call is TRBV5-6, the J call TRBJ1-5, with 7 bases identical to TRBD1. The V segment lost 4 bases and the J segment 1 base; nucleotides outside the gene matches: 8. Germline lookup yields CDR1 SGHDT and CDR2 YYEEEE. This CDR3 comprises 16 residues.